Below are 13 T cell receptor beta chains sequenced from a single sample in a study of identical twins. MiXCR, run by TCRdb on the 5' RACE reads, gives a single entry per CDR3 protein. The sample carries about 430,000 distinct CDR3 sequences, approximately 17% recorded once. Sequencing used naive T cells sorted from blood. Receptors were obtained from a man aged 50 to 60 in good health.

In this sample, this clonotype turned up a few times. This chain uses TRBV4-2 with TRBJ2-3, with 8 nucleotides matching TRBD2. J was trimmed by 2 bases and V by 1 base; bases with no gene match: 2. Germline loops: CDR1 LGHNA, CDR2 YNFKEQ. The CDR3 extends over 15 amino acids. CDR3 nucleotides: TGTGCCAGCAGCCAAGCGGGGGGGAACACAGATACGCAGTATTTT. This sequence encodes CASSQAGGNTDTQYF.

This clonotype has at least ten counts. The chain uses TRBV7-8 and TRBJ2-1, with D maybe TRBD1 (7 bases). Germline V gene lookup returns CDR1 SGHVS and CDR2 FQNEAQ. Trimming removed 4 bases from V and 4 bases from J, with 23 bases in between. The CDR3 is 18 residues long. CDR3 residues: CASSSRAPGGGPYNEQFF. CDR3 sequence (DNA): TGTGCCAGCAGCTCCCGCGCGCCAGGGGGAGGTCCTTACAATGAGCAGTTCTTC.

This clonotype occurred many times. This chain joins TRBV4-1 and TRBJ2-1; no reliable D call. V dropped 2 bases and J dropped 2 bases, with 10 bases sitting between them. The CDR3 is 15 amino acids. The V gene's germline CDR1 is MGHRA and CDR2 YSYEKL. The CDR3 nucleotides are TGCGCCAGCAGCCAATGGGGTGGGACCTACAATGAGCAGTTCTTC. Protein: CASSQWGGTYNEQFF.

The table lists this clonotype with a few counts. The chain has TRBV20-1 and TRBJ1-6; D is ambiguous. V was pared by 0 bases and J by 0 bases, with 6 bases between. The CDR3 has 15 amino acids. From germline, CDR1 is DFQATT and CDR2 SNEGSKA (reference sequence). CDR3 in amino acids: CSAREVASYNSPLHF. The DNA of the CDR3 is TGCAGTGCTAGAGAGGTAGCCTCCTATAATTCACCCCTCCACTTT.

This clonotype has at least ten counts. The chain is built from TRBV20-1 and TRBJ2-1, with TRBD1 identical over 7 bases. CDR1 is DFQATT and CDR2 is SNEGSKA in the germline V gene (reference sequence). V shed 6 bases and J 7 bases; nucleotides not matched to a gene: 12. This CDR3 spans 14 amino acids. Here the CDR3 reads CSARQGAGLNEQFF. CDR3 nucleotide sequence: TGCAGTGCAAGACAGGGAGCCGGCCTAAATGAGCAGTTCTTC.

This clonotype was counted only a few times. The gene calls are TRBV20-1 and TRBJ1-2; TRBD1 matches at 7 bases. Trimming at V came to 0 bases and at J to 3 bases, leaving 7 bases not matched to a gene. The CDR3 loop spans 15 amino acids. Per germline, CDR1 DFQATT and CDR2 SNEGSKA (reference sequence). The DNA for the CDR3 is TGCAGTGCTAGAGAGCCGGGACAGTCTCACTATGGCTACACCTTC. Amino acid sequence: CSAREPGQSHYGYTF.

This clonotype was detected ten times or more. The V and J genes are TRBV25-1 and TRBJ2-1; D possibly corresponds to TRBD1 (6 bases). The CDR3 loop spans 14 amino acids. Germline V CDR1 and CDR2: MGHDK, SYGVNS. V shed 8 bases and J shed 0 bases, with 11 bases lying between them. The CDR3 nucleotides read TGTGCCAGCTCAGGACAGAGCTCCTACAATGAGCAGTTCTTC. Protein: CASSGQSSYNEQFF.

The V call is TRBV11-2, the J call TRBJ2-7; the D gene is possibly TRBD2 (5 bases). This CDR3 has 11 amino acids. V shed 5 bases and J shed 9 bases, with 11 bases lying between them. In germline, CDR1 is SGHAT, CDR2 FQNNGV. The CDR3 sequence is CASSRPGWQYF. The CDR3, as DNA: TGTGCCAGCAGCCGGCCGGGGTGGCAGTACTTC.

The chain couples TRBV19 to TRBJ2-2; D is ambiguous. Trimming stripped 1 base from V and 5 bases from J, with 11 bases between. The CDR3 spans 15 residues. Germline V gene data show CDR1 as LNHDA and CDR2 as SQIVND (reference sequence). Here the CDR3 reads CASSIVAPRTGELFF. The DNA of the CDR3 is TGTGCCAGTAGTATAGTGGCCCCGAGGACCGGGGAGCTGTTTTTT.

V usage is TRBV27 and J usage is TRBJ1-2; D remains ambiguous. Trimming shortened V by 6 bases and J by 1 base, and 9 bases separated the two germline ends. The CDR3 is 13 residues long. Germline CDR1 is MNHEY and CDR2 is SMNVEV (reference sequence). As DNA, the CDR3 is TGTGCCAGCAGCTCCCACATTAACTATGGCTACACCTTC. This sequence encodes CASSSHINYGYTF.

This clonotype was counted at least ten times. This chain uses TRBV11-2 with TRBJ2-7; possibly TRBD2 for D (7 bases). Germline-derived CDR1 and CDR2 are SGHAT and FQNNGV. This CDR3 is built from 18 residues. The V gene lost 2 bases and the J gene lost 2 bases, with 22 bases spanning the gap. The CDR3: CASSLYLSGGGLTYEQYF. The CDR3 DNA is TGTGCCAGCAGCTTATATCTCTCTGGCGGGGGCCTAACCTACGAGCAGTACTTC.

This clonotype was found a few times. J is TRBJ2-1 and V is TRBV5-1; TRBD2 aligns across 16 bases. J gave up 8 bases and V 1 base, and 9 bases lay outside the gene matches. Germline lookup yields CDR1 SGHRS and CDR2 YFSETQ. There are 18 residues in the CDR3. The CDR3 DNA sequence: TGCGCCAGCAGCTTGACCTACCGCGGGACTAGCGGGAGGGATGAGCAGTTCTTC. Translation gives CASSLTYRGTSGRDEQFF.

In this sample, this clonotype turned up a few times. V usage is TRBV5-6 and J usage is TRBJ2-5; the match to TRBD1 covers 10 bases. Trimming at V came to 2 bases and at J to 1 base, leaving 8 bases not matched to a gene. The CDR3 covers 17 residues. Per the germline V gene, CDR1 is SGHDT and CDR2 is YYEEEE. The CDR3 loop is CASSLETGGNIQETQYF. The DNA of the CDR3 is TGTGCCAGCAGCTTAGAGACAGGGGGCAATATCCAAGAGACCCAGTACTTC. The complete variable domain, with remaining parts taken from reference TRBV5-6 and TRBJ2-5, reads DAGVTQSPTHLIKTRGQQVTLRCSPKSGHDTVSWYQQALGQGPQFIFQYYEEEERQRGNFPDRFSGHQFPNYSSELNVNALLLGDSALYLCASSLETGGNIQETQYFGPGTRLLVL.